This T cell receptor (beta chain) was recorded in a study of blood T cell repertoires in COVID-19. Sequencing used immunoSEQ multiplex PCR; TCRdb keeps in-frame clones, though not all of them. The sample has nearly 300,000 clones; around 88% are singletons. The V end lost 4 bases, the J end lost 0 bases, and 13 bases lay between the germline ends. The CDR3 is 16 amino acids. The germline CDR1 and CDR2 sequences are SGHNT and YYREEE (reference sequence). The source material was peripheral blood. The chain has TRBV5-4 and TRBJ2-2; D is perhaps TRBD1 (5 bases). This clonotype was sampled from a woman aged 30 to 39 who had recovered from COVID-19. CDR3 protein: CASSLDSVSNTGELFF. In nucleotides, the CDR3 is TGTGCCAGCAGCCTAGACAGTGTTTCGAACACCGGGGAGCTGTTTTTT.